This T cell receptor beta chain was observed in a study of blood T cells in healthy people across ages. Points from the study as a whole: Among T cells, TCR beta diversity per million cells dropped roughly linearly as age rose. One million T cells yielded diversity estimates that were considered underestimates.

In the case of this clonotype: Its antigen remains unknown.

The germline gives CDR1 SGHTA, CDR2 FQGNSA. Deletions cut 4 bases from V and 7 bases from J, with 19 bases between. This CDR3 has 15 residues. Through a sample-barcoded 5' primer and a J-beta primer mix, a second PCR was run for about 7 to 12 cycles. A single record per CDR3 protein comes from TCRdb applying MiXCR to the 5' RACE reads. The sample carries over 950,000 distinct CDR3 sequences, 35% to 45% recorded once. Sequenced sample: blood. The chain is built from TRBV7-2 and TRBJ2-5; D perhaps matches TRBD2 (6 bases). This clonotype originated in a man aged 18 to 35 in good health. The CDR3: CASSSPGLLSGTQYF. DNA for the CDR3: TGTGCCAGCAGCTCTCCGGGACTCCTATCCGGGACCCAGTACTTC.